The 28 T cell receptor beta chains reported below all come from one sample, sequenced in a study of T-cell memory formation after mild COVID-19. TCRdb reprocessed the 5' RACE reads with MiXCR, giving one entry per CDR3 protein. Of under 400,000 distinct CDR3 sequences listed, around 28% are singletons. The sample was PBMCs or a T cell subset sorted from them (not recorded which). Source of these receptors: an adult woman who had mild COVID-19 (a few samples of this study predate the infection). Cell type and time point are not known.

The DNA of the CDR3 is TGCGCCAGCAGCACTAGCGGGGGGGCATCAGATACGCAGTATTTT. Amino acid sequence: CASSTSGGASDTQYF. This chain joins TRBV5-1 and TRBJ2-3; 13 nucleotides line up with TRBD2. Germline values: CDR1 SGHRS, CDR2 YFSETQ. The CDR3 covers 15 residues. Trimming cost V 4 bases and J 4 bases; bases outside gene matches: 3.

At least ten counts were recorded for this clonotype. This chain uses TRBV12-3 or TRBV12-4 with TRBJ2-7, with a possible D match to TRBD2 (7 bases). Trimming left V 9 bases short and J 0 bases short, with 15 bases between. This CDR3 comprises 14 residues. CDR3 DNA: TGTGCCAGTTCGAGGGGGGGCTCCTCCTACGAGCAGTACTTC. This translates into CASSRGGSSYEQYF.

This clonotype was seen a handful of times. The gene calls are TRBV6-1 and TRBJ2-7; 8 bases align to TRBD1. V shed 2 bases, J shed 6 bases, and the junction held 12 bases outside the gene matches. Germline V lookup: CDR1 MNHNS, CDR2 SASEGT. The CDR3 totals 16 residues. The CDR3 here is CASSERSGGRPGEQYF. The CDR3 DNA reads TGTGCCAGCAGTGAACGGTCAGGGGGCCGACCTGGCGAGCAGTACTTC.

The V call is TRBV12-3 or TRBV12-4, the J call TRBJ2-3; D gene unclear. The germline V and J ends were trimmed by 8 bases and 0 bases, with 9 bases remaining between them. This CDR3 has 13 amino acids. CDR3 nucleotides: TGTGCCAGCCAAGGTGTGAGCACAGATACGCAGTATTTT. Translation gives CASQGVSTDTQYF.

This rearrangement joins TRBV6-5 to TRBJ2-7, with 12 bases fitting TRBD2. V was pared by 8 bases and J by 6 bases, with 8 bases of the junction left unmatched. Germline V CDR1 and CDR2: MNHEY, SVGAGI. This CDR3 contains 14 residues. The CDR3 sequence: CASRGLLAGGEQYF. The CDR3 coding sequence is TGTGCCAGCCGTGGGCTACTAGCGGGAGGCGAGCAGTACTTC.

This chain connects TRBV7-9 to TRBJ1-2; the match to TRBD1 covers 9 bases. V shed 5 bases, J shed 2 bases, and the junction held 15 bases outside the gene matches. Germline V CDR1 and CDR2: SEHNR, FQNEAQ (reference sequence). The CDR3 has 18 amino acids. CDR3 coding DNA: TGTGCCAGCAGCCGTGGTGGACAGGGGACTAGGAGGAACTATGGCTACACCTTC. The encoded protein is CASSRGGQGTRRNYGYTF.

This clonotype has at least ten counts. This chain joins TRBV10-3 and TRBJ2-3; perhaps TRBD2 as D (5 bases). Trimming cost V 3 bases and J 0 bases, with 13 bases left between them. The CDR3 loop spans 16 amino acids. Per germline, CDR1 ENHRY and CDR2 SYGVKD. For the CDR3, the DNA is TGTGCCATCAGTGAAGGGAGTGGGCGGAGCACAGATACGCAGTATTTT. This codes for CAISEGSGRSTDTQYF.

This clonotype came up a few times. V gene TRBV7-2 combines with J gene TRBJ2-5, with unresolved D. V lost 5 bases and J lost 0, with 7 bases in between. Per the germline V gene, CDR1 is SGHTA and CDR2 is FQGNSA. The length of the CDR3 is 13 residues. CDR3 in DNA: TGTGCCAGCAGCCCCCGGCACCAAGAGACCCAGTACTTC. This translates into CASSPRHQETQYF.

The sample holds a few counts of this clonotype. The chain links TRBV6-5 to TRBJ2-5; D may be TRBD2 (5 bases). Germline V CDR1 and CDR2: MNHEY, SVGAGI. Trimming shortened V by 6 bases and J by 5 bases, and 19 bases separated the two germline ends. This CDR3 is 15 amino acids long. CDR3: CASSYEGSLLETQYF. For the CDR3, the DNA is TGTGCCAGCAGCTACGAGGGTTCACTGTTGGAGACCCAGTACTTC.

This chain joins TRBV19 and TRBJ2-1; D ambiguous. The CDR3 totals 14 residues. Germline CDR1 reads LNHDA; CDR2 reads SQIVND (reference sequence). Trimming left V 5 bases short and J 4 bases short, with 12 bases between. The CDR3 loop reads CASSAGSLYNEQFF. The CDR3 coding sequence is TGTGCCAGTAGTGCCGGGTCCTTATACAATGAGCAGTTCTTC.

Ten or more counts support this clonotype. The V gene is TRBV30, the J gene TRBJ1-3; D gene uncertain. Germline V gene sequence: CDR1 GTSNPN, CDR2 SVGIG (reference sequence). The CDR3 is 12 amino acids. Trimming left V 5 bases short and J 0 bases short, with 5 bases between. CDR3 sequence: CAWDNSGNTIYF. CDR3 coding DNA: TGTGCCTGGGACAACTCTGGAAACACCATATATTTT.

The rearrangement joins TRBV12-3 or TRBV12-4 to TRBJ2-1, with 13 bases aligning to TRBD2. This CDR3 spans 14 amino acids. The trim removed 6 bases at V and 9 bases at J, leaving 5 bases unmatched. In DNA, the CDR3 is TGTGCCAGCAGCAAACTAGCGGGAGGGACTGAGCAGTTCTTC. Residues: CASSKLAGGTEQFF.

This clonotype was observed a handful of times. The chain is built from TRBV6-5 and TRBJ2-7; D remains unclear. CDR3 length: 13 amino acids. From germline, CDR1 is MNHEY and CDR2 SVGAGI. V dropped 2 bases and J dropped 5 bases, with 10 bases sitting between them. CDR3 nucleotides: TGTGCCAGCAGTTACAATATTTGGGACGAGCAGTACTTC. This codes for CASSYNIWDEQYF.

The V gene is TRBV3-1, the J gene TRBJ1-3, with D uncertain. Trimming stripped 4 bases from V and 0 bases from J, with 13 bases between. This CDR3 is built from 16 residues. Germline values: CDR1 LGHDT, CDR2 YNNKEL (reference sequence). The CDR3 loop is CASSPSRRDSGNTIYF. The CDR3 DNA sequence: TGTGCCAGCAGCCCCAGCCGCCGCGACTCTGGAAACACCATATATTTT.

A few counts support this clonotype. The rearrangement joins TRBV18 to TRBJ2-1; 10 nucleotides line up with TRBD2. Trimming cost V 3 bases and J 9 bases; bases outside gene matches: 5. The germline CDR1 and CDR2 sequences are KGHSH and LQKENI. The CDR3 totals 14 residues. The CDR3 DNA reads TGTGCCAGCTCACCCCCGGGACTAGCGTTTGAGCAGTTCTTC. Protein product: CASSPPGLAFEQFF.

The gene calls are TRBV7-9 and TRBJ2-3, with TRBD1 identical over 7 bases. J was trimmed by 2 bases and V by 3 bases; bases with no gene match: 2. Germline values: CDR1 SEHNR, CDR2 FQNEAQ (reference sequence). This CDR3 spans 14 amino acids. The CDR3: CASSLDRNTDTQYF. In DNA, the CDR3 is TGTGCCAGCAGCTTGGACAGGAACACAGATACGCAGTATTTT.

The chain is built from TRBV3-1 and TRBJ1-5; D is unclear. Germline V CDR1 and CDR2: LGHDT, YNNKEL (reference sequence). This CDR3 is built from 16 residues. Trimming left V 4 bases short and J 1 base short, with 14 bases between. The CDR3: CASSLAGSRSNQPQHF. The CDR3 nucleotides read TGTGCCAGCAGCCTCGCCGGGTCGAGGAGCAATCAGCCCCAGCATTTT.

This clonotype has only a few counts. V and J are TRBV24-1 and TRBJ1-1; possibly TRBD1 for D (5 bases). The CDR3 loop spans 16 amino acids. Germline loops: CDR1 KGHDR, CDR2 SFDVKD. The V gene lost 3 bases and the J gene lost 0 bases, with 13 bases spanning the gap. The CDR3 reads CATSDHRRGMNTEAFF. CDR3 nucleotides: TGTGCCACCAGTGATCATCGACGGGGGATGAACACTGAAGCTTTCTTT.

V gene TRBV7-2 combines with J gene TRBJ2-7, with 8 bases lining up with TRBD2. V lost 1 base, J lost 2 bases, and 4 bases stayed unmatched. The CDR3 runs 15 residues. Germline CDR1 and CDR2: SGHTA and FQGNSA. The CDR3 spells CASSLGAGEPYEQYF. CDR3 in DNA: TGTGCCAGCAGCTTAGGAGCGGGAGAACCCTACGAGCAGTACTTC.

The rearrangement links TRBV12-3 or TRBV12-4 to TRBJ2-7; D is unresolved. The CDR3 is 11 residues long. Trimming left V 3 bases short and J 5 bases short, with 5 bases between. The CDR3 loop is CASSFANEQYF. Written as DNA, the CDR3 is TGTGCCAGCAGTTTCGCGAACGAGCAGTACTTC.

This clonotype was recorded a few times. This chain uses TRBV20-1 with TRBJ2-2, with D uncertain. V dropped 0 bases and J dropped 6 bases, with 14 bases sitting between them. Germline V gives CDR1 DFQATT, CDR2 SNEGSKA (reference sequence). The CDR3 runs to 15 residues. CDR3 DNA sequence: TGCAGTGCTAGAGACGGTGACGGCTGGGCCGGGGAGCTGTTTTTT. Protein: CSARDGDGWAGELFF.

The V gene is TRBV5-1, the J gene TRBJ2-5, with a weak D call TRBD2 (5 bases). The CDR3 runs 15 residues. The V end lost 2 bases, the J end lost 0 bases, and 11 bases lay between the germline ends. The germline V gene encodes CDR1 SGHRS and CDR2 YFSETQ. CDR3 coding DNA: TGCGCCAGCAGCTTACGGGGTCGGGACCAAGAGACCCAGTACTTC. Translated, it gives CASSLRGRDQETQYF.

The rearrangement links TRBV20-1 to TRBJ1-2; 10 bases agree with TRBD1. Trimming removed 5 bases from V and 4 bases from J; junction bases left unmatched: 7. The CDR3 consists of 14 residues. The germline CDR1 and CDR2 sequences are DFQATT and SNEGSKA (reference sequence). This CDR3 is CSASGQGSGYGYTF. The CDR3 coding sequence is TGCAGTGCTTCGGGACAGGGGTCGGGCTATGGCTACACCTTC.

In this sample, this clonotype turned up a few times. CDR3 sequence: CASSSRGLEVNEQFF. The CDR3 DNA sequence: TGTGCCAGCAGTTCAAGGGGACTAGAGGTCAATGAGCAGTTCTTC. The chain has TRBV6-2 or TRBV6-3 and TRBJ2-1; 8 positions agree with TRBD2. The CDR3 spans 15 residues. J gave up 6 bases and V 4 bases, and 8 bases lay outside the gene matches. The germline gives CDR1 MNHEY, CDR2 SVGEGT.

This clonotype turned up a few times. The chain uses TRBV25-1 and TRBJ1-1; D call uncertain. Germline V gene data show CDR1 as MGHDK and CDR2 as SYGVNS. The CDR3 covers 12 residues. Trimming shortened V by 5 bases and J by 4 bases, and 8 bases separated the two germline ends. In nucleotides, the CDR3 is TGTGCCAGCAGTTCCGGGAGCACTGAAGCTTTCTTT. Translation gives CASSSGSTEAFF.

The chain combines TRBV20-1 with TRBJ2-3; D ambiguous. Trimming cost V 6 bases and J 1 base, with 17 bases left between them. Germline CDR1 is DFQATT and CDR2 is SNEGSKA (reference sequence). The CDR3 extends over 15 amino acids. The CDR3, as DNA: TGCAGTGCCCGGCATACTGAATGGGGCACAGATACGCAGTATTTT. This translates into CSARHTEWGTDTQYF.

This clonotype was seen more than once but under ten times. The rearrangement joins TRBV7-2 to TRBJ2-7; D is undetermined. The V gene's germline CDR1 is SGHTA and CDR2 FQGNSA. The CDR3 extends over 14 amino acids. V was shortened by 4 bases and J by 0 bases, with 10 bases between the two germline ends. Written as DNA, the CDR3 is TGTGCCAGCAGCTACTCGTACAGCTCCTACGAGCAGTACTTC. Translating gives CASSYSYSSYEQYF.

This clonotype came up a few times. The CDR3 protein is CASRRTGTMDGYTF. In DNA form, the CDR3 reads TGTGCCAGCAGACGGACAGGGACGATGGATGGCTACACCTTC. The chain employs TRBV7-9 and TRBJ1-2; 8 bases agree with TRBD1. V lost 6 bases and J lost 6; bases outside the gene matches: 9. The CDR3 loop spans 14 amino acids. The germline gives CDR1 SEHNR, CDR2 FQNEAQ (reference sequence).